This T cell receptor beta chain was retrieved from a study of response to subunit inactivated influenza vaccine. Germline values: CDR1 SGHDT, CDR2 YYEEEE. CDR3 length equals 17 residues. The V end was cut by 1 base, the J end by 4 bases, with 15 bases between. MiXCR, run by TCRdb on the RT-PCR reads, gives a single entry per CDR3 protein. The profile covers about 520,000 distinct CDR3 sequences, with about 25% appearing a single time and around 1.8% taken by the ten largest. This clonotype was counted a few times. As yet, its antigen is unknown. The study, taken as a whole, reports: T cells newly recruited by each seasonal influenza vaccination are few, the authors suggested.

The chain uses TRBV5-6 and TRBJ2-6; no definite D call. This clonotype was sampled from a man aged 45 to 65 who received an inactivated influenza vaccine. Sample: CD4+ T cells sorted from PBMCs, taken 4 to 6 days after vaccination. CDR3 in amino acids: CASSLNPFGFGANVLTF. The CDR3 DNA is TGTGCCAGCAGCTTGAATCCCTTCGGGTTCGGGGCCAACGTCCTGACTTTC.